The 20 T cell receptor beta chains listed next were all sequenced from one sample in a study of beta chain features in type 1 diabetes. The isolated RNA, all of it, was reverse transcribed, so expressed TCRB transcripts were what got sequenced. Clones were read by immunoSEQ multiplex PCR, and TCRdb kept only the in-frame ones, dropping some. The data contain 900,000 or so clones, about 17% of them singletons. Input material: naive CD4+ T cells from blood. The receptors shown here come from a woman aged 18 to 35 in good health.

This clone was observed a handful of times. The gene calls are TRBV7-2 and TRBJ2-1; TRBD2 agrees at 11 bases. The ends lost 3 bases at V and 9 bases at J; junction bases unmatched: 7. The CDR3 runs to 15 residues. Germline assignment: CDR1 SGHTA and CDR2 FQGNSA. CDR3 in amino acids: CASSFLLAGVGEQFF. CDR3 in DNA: TGTGCCAGCAGCTTCCTACTAGCGGGAGTCGGTGAGCAGTTCTTC.

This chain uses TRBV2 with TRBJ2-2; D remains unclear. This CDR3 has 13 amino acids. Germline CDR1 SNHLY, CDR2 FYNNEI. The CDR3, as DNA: TGTGCTACCGCCAGCAGTATCACCGGGGAGCTGTTTTTT. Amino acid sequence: CATASSITGELFF.

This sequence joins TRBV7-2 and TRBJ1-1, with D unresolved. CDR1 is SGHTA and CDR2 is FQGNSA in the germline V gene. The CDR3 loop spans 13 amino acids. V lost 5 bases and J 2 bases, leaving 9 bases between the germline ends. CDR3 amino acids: CASSLQFNTEAFF. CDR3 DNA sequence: TGTGCCAGCAGCCTTCAATTTAACACTGAAGCTTTCTTT.

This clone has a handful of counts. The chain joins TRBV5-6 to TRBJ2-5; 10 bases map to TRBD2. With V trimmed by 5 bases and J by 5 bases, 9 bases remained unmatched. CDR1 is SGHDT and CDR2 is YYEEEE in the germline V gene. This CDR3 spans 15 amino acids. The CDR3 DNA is TGTGCCAGCAGGCCAGGGACTAGCGTATGGGAGACCCAGTACTTC. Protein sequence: CASRPGTSVWETQYF.

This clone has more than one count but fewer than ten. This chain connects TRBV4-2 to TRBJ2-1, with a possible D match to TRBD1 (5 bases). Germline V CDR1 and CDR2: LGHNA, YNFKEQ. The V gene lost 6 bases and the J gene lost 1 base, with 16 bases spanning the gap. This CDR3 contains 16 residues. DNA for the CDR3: TGTGCCAGCAGTCAATTGTTGGACAAGTCCTACAATGAGCAGTTCTTC. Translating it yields CASSQLLDKSYNEQFF.

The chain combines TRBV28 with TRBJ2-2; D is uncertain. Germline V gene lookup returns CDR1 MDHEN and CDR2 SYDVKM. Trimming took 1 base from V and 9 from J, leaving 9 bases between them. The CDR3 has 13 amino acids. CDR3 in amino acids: CASSLSGFRELFF. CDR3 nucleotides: TGTGCCAGCAGTTTATCCGGATTCAGGGAGCTGTTTTTT.

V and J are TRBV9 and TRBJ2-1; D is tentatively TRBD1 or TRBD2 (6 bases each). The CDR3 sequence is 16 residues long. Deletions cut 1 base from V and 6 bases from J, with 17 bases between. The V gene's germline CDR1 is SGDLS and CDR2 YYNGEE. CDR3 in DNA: TGTGCCAGCAGCGTAAAAGGGGGGCCCTTACGCAATGAGCAGTTCTTC. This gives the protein CASSVKGGPLRNEQFF. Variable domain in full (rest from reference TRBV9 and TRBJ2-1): DSGVTQTPKHLITATGQRVTLRCSPRSGDLSVYWYQQSLDQGLQFLIQYYNGEERAKGNILERFSAQQFPDLHSELNLSSLELGDSALYFCASSVKGGPLRNEQFFGPGTRLTVL.

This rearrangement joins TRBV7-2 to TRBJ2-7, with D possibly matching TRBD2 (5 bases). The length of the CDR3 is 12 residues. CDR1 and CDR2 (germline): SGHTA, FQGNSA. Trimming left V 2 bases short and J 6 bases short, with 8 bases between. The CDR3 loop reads CASSLQGSEQYF. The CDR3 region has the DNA TGTGCCAGCAGCTTACAAGGGAGCGAGCAGTACTTC.

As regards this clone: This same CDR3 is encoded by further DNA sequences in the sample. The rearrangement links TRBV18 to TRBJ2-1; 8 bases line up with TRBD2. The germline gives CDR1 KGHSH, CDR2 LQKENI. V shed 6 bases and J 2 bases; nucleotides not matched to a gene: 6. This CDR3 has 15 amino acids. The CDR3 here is CASSPPGLAYNEQFF. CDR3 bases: TGTGCCAGCTCGCCCCCGGGACTAGCCTACAATGAGCAGTTCTTC. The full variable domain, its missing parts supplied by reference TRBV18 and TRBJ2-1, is NAGVMQNPRHLVRRRGQEARLRCSPMKGHSHVYWYRQLPEEGLKFMVYLQKENIIDESGMPKERFSAEFPKEGPSILRIQQVVRGDSAAYFCASSPPGLAYNEQFFGPGTRLTVL.

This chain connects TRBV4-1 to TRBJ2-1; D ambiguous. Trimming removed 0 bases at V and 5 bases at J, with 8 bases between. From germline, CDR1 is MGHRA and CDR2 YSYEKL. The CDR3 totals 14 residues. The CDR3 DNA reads TGCGCCAGCAGCCAAGAGGGTAGAAACAATGAGCAGTTCTTC. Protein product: CASSQEGRNNEQFF.

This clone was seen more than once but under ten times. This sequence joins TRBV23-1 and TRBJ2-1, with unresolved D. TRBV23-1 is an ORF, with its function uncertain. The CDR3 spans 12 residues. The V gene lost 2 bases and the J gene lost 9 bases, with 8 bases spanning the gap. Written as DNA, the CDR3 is TGCGCCAGCAGTCAACTTAGGCTTGAGCAGTTCTTC. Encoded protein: CASSQLRLEQFF.

The CDR3 loop reads CASSSSRSSYEQYF. In DNA, the CDR3 is TGTGCCAGCAGCTCGAGCAGGAGCTCCTACGAGCAGTACTTC. The rearrangement uses TRBV7-9 and TRBJ2-7, with D unclear. Germline V gene lookup returns CDR1 SEHNR and CDR2 FQNEAQ (reference sequence). V was cut by 4 bases and J by 0 bases, with 10 bases left in between. CDR3 size: 14 residues.

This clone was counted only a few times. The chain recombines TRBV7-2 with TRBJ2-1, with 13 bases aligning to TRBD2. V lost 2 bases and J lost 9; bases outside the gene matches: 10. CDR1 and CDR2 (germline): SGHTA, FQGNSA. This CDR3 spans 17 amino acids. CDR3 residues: CASSLHLGLAGVREQFF. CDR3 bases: TGTGCCAGCAGCTTACACCTCGGACTAGCGGGAGTCCGTGAGCAGTTCTTC.

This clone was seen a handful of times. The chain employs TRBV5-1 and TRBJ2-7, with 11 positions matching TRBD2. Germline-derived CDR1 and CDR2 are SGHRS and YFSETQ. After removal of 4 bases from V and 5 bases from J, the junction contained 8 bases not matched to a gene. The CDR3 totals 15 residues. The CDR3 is CASSEPGGLADEQYF. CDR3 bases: TGCGCCAGCAGCGAGCCTGGGGGACTAGCGGACGAGCAGTACTTC. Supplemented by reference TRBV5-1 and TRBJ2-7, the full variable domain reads KAGVTQTPRYLIKTRGQQVTLSCSPISGHRSVSWYQQTPGQGLQFLFEYFSETQRNKGNFPGRFSGRQFSNSRSEMNVSTLELGDSALYLCASSEPGGLADEQYFGPGTRLTVT.

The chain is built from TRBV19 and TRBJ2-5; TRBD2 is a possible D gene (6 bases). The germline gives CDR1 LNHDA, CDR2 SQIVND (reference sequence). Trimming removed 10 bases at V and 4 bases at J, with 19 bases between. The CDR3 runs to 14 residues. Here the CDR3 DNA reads TGTGCCACGTCGGAGCCGGGAGTCCGAGAGACCCAGTACTTC. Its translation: CATSEPGVRETQYF.

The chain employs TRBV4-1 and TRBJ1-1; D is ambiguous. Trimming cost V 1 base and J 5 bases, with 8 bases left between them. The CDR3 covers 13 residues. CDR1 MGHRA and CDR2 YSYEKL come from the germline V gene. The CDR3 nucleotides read TGCGCCAGCAGCCAAGCGCGGTGGACTGAAGCTTTCTTT. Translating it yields CASSQARWTEAFF.

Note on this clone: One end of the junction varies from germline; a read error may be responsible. The DNA of the CDR3 is TGTACCAGCAGTTACTCGATGGAGACCCAGTACTTC. Its protein product is CTSSYSMETQYF. The chain carries TRBV6-6 and TRBJ2-5; D uncertain. Per the germline V gene, CDR1 is MNHNY and CDR2 is SVGAGI (reference sequence). The CDR3 is made up of 12 amino acids.

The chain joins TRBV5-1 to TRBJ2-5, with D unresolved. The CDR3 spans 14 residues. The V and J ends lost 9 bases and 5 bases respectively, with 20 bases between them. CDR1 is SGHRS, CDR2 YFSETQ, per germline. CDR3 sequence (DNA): TGCGCCACCGGTTTCTTTGCGGCACCCGAGACCCAGTACTTC. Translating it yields CATGFFAAPETQYF.

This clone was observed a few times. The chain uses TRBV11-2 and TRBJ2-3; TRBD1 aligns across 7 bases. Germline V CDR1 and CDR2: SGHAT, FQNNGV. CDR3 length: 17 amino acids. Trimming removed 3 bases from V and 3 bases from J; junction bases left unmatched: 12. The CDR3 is CASSLNAGQDVTDTQYF. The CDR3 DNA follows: TGTGCCAGCAGCTTGAACGCAGGACAGGACGTGACAGATACGCAGTATTTT. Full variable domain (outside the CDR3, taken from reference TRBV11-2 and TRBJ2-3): EAGVAQSPRYKIIEKRQSVAFWCNPISGHATLYWYQQILGQGPKLLIQFQNNGVVDDSQLPKDRFSAERLKGVDSTLKIQPAKLEDSAVYLCASSLNAGQDVTDTQYFGPGTRLTVL.

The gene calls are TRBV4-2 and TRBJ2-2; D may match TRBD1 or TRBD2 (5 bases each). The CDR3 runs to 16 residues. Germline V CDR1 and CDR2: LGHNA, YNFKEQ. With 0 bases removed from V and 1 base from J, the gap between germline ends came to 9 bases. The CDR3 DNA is TGTGCCAGCAGCCAAGAGAGGGGCAGGAACACCGGGGAGCTGTTTTTT. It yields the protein CASSQERGRNTGELFF.